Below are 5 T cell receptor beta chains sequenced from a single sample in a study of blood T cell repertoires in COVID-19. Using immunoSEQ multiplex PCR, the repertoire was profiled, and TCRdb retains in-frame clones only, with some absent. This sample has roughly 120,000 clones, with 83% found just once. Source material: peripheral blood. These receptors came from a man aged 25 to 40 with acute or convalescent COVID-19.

For the CDR3, the DNA is TGTGCCAGCAGCCTGGGACTAGGAAGCACAGATACGCAGTATTTT. This gives the protein CASSLGLGSTDTQYF. The V call is TRBV7-9, the J call TRBJ2-3; the match to TRBD2 covers 8 bases. With V trimmed by 5 bases and J by 0 bases, 4 bases remained unmatched. The CDR3 consists of 15 residues. CDR1 and CDR2 from the germline V gene are SEHNR and FQNEAQ (reference sequence).

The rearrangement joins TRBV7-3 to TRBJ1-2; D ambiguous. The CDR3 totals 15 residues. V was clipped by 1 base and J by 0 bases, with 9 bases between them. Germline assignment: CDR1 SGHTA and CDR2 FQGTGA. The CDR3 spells CASSLSGRTNYGYTF. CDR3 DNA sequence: TGTGCCAGCAGCTTAAGCGGGAGGACTAACTATGGCTACACCTTC.

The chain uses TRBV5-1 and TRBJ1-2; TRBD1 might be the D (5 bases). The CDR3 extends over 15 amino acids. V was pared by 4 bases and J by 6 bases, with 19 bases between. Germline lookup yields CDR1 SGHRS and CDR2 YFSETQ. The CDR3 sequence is CASSPGTSGGDGYTF. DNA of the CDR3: TGCGCCAGCAGCCCCGGGACGTCGGGGGGAGATGGCTACACCTTC.

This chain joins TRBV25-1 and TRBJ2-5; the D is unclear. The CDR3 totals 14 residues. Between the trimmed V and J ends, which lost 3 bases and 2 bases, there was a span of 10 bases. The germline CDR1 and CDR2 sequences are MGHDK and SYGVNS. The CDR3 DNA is TGTGCCAGCAGTGAGCGTGGGCTGCAAGAGACCCAGTACTTC. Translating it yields CASSERGLQETQYF.

The CDR3 coding sequence is TGTGCCTGGAGTGTAGGCCACAGCTCTGGAAACACCATATATTTT. Encoded protein: CAWSVGHSSGNTIYF. V and J are TRBV30 and TRBJ1-3; D is unclear. CDR1 is GTSNPN and CDR2 is SVGIG in the germline V gene (reference sequence). V was cut by 0 bases and J by 0 bases, with 9 bases left in between. The CDR3 covers 15 residues. The full variable domain, rest sourced from reference TRBV30 and TRBJ1-3, is SQTIHQWPATLVQPVGSPLSLECTVEGTSNPNLYWYRQAAGRGLQLLFYSVGIGQISSEVPQNLSASRPQDRQFILSSKKLLLSDSGFYLCAWSVGHSSGNTIYFGEGSWLTVV.